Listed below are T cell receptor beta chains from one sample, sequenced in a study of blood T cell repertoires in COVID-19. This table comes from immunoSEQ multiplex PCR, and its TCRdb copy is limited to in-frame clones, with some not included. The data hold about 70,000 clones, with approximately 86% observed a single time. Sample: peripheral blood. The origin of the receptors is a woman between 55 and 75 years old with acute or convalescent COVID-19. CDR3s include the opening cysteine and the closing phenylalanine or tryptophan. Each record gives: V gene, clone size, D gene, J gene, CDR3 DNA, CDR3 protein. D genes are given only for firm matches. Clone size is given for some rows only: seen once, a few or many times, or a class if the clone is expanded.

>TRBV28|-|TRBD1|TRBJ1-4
TGTGCCAGCAGTTTGGGGACAGGGAGTGAAAAACTGTTTTTT
CASSLGTGSEKLFF
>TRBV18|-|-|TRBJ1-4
TGTGCCAGCTCACCCTTTCTGAATGAAAAACTGTTTTTT
CASSPFLNEKLFF
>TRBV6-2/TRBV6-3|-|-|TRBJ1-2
TGTGCCAGCAGCCGGTACAGGGAATCTAACTATGGCTACACCTTC
CASSRYRESNYGYTF
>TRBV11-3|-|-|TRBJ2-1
TGTGCCAGCAGCTTACATGGGGAGAGGGACAATGAGCAGTTCTTC
CASSLHGERDNEQFF
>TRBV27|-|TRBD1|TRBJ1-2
TGTGCCAGCAAGAAATCCGGGACAGGTGCTGTATATGGCTACACCTTC
CASKKSGTGAVYGYTF
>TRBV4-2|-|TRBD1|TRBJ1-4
TGTGCCAGCAGCCAAGATCAGGGGGTCATTAGCGAAAAACTGTTTTTT
CASSQDQGVISEKLFF
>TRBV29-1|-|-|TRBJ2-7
TGCAGCGTTGAAGTTTCGAGTTACGAGCAGTACTTC
CSVEVSSYEQYF
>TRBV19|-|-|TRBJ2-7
TGTGCCAGTAGTATTGGGGACACCTACGAGCAGTACTTC
CASSIGDTYEQYF
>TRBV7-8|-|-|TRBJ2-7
TGTGCCAGCAGCTTATCGGCACCGAGCGGGGAGCAGTACTTC
CASSLSAPSGEQYF
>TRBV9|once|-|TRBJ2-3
TGTGCCAGTACCTCTGGGGCCCCAGATACGCAGTATTTT
CASTSGAPDTQYF
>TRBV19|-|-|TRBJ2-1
TGTGCCAGTAGTTTCTATACCCTCGGAGGGAATGGTTTCCACAATGAGCAGTTCTTC
CASSFYTLGGNGFHNEQFF
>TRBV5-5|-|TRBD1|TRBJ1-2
TGTGCCAGCAGCTTGGATGGGACAGACTATGGCTACACCTTC
CASSLDGTDYGYTF
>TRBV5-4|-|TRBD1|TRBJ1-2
TGTGCCAGCAGCTTTCCGGGACAGGGGACTGGCTACACCTTC
CASSFPGQGTGYTF
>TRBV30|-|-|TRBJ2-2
TGTGCCTGGGGGCACACCGGGGAGCTGTTTTTT
CAWGHTGELFF
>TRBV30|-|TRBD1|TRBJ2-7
TGTGCCTGGAGCCTCCGGGACAGAATCTCCTACGAGCAGTACTTC
CAWSLRDRISYEQYF
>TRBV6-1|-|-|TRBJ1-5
TGTGCCAGCAGTGGGGCCCGGGACACATATAGCAATCAGCCCCAGCATTTT
CASSGARDTYSNQPQHF
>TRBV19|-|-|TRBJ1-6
TGTGCCAGTAGTATTTCAGGGTATAATTCACCCCTCCACTTT
CASSISGYNSPLHF
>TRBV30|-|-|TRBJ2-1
TGTTCGAGGGCGGGATATTACAATGAGCAGTTCTTC
CSRAGYYNEQFF
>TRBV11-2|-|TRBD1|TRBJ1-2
TGTGCCAGCAGCCGTGGACAGGGTAGAAGCTATGGCTACACCTTC
CASSRGQGRSYGYTF
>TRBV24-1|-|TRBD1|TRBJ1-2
TGTGCCACCAGTGACCCCCTGGGACAGGAAGGAGGCTACACCTTC
CATSDPLGQEGGYTF
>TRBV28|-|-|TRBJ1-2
TGTGCCAGTAAAGACAAGGTACCCCCGCATGGCTACACCTTC
CASKDKVPPHGYTF
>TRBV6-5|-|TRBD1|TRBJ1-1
TGTGCCAGCAGTCCCCTTACAGGGGGCACTGAAGCTTTCTTT
CASSPLTGGTEAFF
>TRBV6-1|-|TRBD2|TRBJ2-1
TGTGCCAGCAGTGCTCAGGGACTAGCTCTGGGCAATGAGCAGTTCTTC
CASSAQGLALGNEQFF
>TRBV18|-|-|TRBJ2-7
TGTGCCAGCTCACCACCCGACAGCAAGTCGCCGTACTTC
CASSPPDSKSPYF
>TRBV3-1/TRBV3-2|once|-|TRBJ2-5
TGTGCCAGCAGCCCAACTAGAAGAGAGACCCAGTACTTC
CASSPTRRETQYF
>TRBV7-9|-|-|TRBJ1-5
TGTGCCAGCAGCTTAGACCAGGGCAATCAGCCCCAGCATTTT
CASSLDQGNQPQHF